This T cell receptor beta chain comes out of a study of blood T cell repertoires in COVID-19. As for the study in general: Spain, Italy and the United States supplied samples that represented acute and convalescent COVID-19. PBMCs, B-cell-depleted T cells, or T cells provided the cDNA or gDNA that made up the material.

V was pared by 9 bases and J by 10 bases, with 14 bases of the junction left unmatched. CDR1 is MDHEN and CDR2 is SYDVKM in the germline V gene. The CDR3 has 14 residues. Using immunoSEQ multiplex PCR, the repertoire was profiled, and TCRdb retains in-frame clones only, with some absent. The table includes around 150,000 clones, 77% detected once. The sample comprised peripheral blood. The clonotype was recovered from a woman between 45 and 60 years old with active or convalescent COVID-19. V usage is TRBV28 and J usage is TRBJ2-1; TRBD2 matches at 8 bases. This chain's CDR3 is CASSGEGRQWEQFF. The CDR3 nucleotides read TGTGCCAGTAGCGGGGAAGGGAGGCAATGGGAGCAGTTCTTC.